The 8 T cell receptor beta chains reported below all come from one sample, sequenced in a study of cytomegalovirus exposure and HLA in healthy donors. PCR primers comprised 60 Vbeta and 13 Jbeta primers. Some clones are missing from TCRdb's copy, which holds only in-frame ones; the method was immunoSEQ multiplex PCR. The table shows about 150,000 clones, with around 78% occurring only once. The sample consisted of PBMCs. Source of these receptors: a middle-aged man in good health and CMV-seropositive.

The rearrangement uses TRBV7-7 and TRBJ2-2; unclear D gene. CDR1 is SSHAT and CDR2 is FNYEAQ in the germline V gene (reference sequence). V dropped 5 bases and J dropped 3 bases, with 7 bases sitting between them. CDR3 length equals 13 residues. For the CDR3, the DNA is TGTGCCAGCAGCCTACTTGACACCGGGGAGCTGTTTTTT. Translating it yields CASSLLDTGELFF.

The chain carries TRBV7-2 and TRBJ2-3; tentative D call: TRBD2 (6 bases). CDR1 is SGHTA, CDR2 FQGNSA, per germline. Trimming took off 5 bases at V and 2 bases at J, with 11 bases between the two ends. The CDR3 has 14 residues. The CDR3 spells CASSRGLATDTQYF. For the CDR3, the DNA is TGTGCCAGCAGCCGGGGACTGGCCACAGATACGCAGTATTTT.

This clone was seen only once. The V call is TRBV19, the J call TRBJ1-4; the match to TRBD1 covers 10 bases. Germline V gene data show CDR1 as LNHDA and CDR2 as SQIVND (reference sequence). V dropped 7 bases and J dropped 6; count of bases not matched to a gene: 11. This CDR3 is built from 16 residues. CDR3 residues: CASTLSTGGGYEKLFF. DNA for the CDR3: TGTGCCAGTACCCTATCGACAGGGGGCGGGTATGAAAAACTGTTTTTT.

This clone was seen a single time. V is TRBV6-1 and J is TRBJ1-1; D call uncertain. V lost 8 bases and J lost 3, with 7 bases in between. The CDR3 consists of 11 residues. CDR1 is MNHNS and CDR2 is SASEGT in the germline V gene. CDR3 nucleotide sequence: TGTGCCAGCGGAGGTCACACTGAAGCTTTCTTT. Its translation is CASGGHTEAFF.

V is TRBV9 and J is TRBJ2-3, with 9 bases matching TRBD2. The germline V gene encodes CDR1 SGDLS and CDR2 YYNGEE. J gave up 3 bases and V 4 bases, and 3 bases lay outside the gene matches. The CDR3 spans 14 residues. CDR3 residues: CASSTGLATDTQYF. CDR3 DNA sequence: TGTGCCAGCAGCACGGGACTAGCTACAGATACGCAGTATTTT.

The CDR3 bases are TGTGCCAGCAGTTCACCAGGGACAGGGTCGGTCTACGAGCAGTACTTC. This sequence encodes CASSSPGTGSVYEQYF. V is TRBV6-5 and J is TRBJ2-7; 9 nucleotides match TRBD1. CDR1 and CDR2 from the germline V gene are MNHEY and SVGAGI. Trimming at V came to 4 bases and at J to 3 bases, leaving 10 bases not matched to a gene. The CDR3 extends over 16 amino acids.

This clone appeared once. DNA of the CDR3: TGTGCCAGCAGTTACTCGGCAGGGGCTCAGGAGACCCAGTACTTC. Protein: CASSYSAGAQETQYF. The chain joins TRBV6-5 to TRBJ2-5, with D perhaps TRBD1 (6 bases). V lost 0 bases to trimming and J lost 5 bases, with 13 bases between them. This CDR3 contains 15 residues. Germline V lookup: CDR1 MNHEY, CDR2 SVGAGI.

This clone showed up just once. The chain recombines TRBV10-3 with TRBJ1-5; D uncertain. CDR1 is ENHRY and CDR2 is SYGVKD in the germline V gene. V lost 2 bases to trimming and J lost 1 base, with 12 bases between them. There are 16 residues in the CDR3. The CDR3 spells CAISEGVLVSNQPQHF. DNA for the CDR3: TGTGCCATCAGTGAGGGAGTACTCGTGAGCAATCAGCCCCAGCATTTT.